The clone carrying this T cell receptor (beta chain) was counted many times. The sample originates from a study of T-cell reconstitution after alpha-beta-depleted transplantation in children. It was with unique molecular identifiers that the TCRbeta library was prepared. From the PCR reads, TCRdb called clonotypes with MiXCR, one entry per CDR3 protein. The sample consists of roughly 220,000 distinct CDR3 sequences, approximately 9.9% of them appearing once. This CDR3 has 17 residues. V lost 7 bases and J lost 0; bases outside the gene matches: 4. Germline V CDR1 and CDR2: SGHRS, YFSETQ. Sequencing used PBMCs from the stem cell graft donor, obtained from the stem cell graft. The origin of this receptor is a human donor who donated a stem cell graft to a child with SCID. This chain connects TRBV5-1 to TRBJ2-1; 16 nucleotides match TRBD2. The chain's CDR3 is CASGTSGGVSSYNEQFF. CDR3 nucleotides: TGCGCCAGCGGGACTAGCGGGGGGGTCAGCTCCTACAATGAGCAGTTCTTC. The full variable domain, in which reference TRBV5-1 and TRBJ2-1 provide the parts outside the CDR3, is KAGVTQTPRYLIKTRGQQVTLSCSPISGHRSVSWYQQTPGQGLQFLFEYFSETQRNKGNFPGRFSGRQFSNSRSEMNVSTLELGDSALYLCASGTSGGVSSYNEQFFGPGTRLTVL.